These T cell receptor beta chains were read from a single sample in a study of blood T cell repertoires in COVID-19. The assay was immunoSEQ multiplex PCR, and TCRdb's table has in-frame clones only and misses some. The sample lists about 170,000 clones; around nine tenths were seen once. The sequencing sample was made of peripheral blood. The receptor source for this set is a woman of 80 years or more with COVID-19, enrolled during active disease. Each CDR3 is given with its conserved first and last residue. Fields, in order: V gene, clone size, D gene, CDR3 protein. D genes are given only for firm matches. Where a row states a size, it is once, few, many or the class of an expanded clone; other rows omit it.

v_call: TRBV28
clone_size: NA
d_call: NA
cdr3_aa: CASTSPRIYGTEAFF

v_call: TRBV5-8
clone_size: NA
d_call: NA
cdr3_aa: CASSLWSITDTQYF

v_call: TRBV2
clone_size: NA
d_call: NA
cdr3_aa: CASSLVREQYF

v_call: TRBV19
clone_size: NA
d_call: TRBD2
cdr3_aa: CASRLAAYSYNEQFF

v_call: TRBV5-1
clone_size: once
d_call: NA
cdr3_aa: CASSWDSQSTGELFF

v_call: TRBV7-9
clone_size: NA
d_call: TRBD2
cdr3_aa: CASSLGAGENTGELFF

v_call: TRBV3-1/TRBV3-2
clone_size: NA
d_call: TRBD2
cdr3_aa: CASSQDPRLAGGGLREQYF

v_call: TRBV5-4
clone_size: NA
d_call: NA
cdr3_aa: CASSLESTSGNTIYF

v_call: TRBV6-5
clone_size: NA
d_call: NA
cdr3_aa: CASSQGTRTGELFF

v_call: TRBV11-3
clone_size: NA
d_call: NA
cdr3_aa: CASSLAAGRSTGELFF

v_call: TRBV12-3/TRBV12-4
clone_size: NA
d_call: NA
cdr3_aa: CASSLDQPQHF

v_call: TRBV3-1/TRBV3-2
clone_size: NA
d_call: NA
cdr3_aa: CASSQGGGEKLFF

v_call: TRBV9
clone_size: NA
d_call: TRBD2
cdr3_aa: CASSVATSGPYNEQFF

v_call: TRBV27
clone_size: NA
d_call: NA
cdr3_aa: CASSFSGDGYTF

v_call: TRBV6-1
clone_size: NA
d_call: NA
cdr3_aa: CASSEALQGQPQHF

v_call: TRBV7-2
clone_size: few
d_call: NA
cdr3_aa: CASSLGSGRRETQYF

v_call: TRBV28
clone_size: once
d_call: NA
cdr3_aa: CASSGAYEQYF

v_call: TRBV27
clone_size: NA
d_call: NA
cdr3_aa: CASSSHSQGGGDTQYF

v_call: TRBV6-5
clone_size: NA
d_call: TRBD1
cdr3_aa: CASTQGVGEQYF

v_call: TRBV5-4
clone_size: NA
d_call: NA
cdr3_aa: CASSLNSATNEKLFF

v_call: TRBV9
clone_size: NA
d_call: TRBD1
cdr3_aa: CASSSGQAIPYGYTF

v_call: TRBV5-6
clone_size: NA
d_call: NA
cdr3_aa: CASSLAGGRVIDNQPQHF

v_call: TRBV5-6
clone_size: NA
d_call: NA
cdr3_aa: CASSPRGSYEQYF

v_call: TRBV29-1
clone_size: NA
d_call: NA
cdr3_aa: CSVGAGRVNTEAFF

v_call: TRBV4-3
clone_size: NA
d_call: TRBD2
cdr3_aa: CASSQSPPSGRHNEQFF

v_call: TRBV28
clone_size: NA
d_call: NA
cdr3_aa: CASSSPQEVGNTIYF

v_call: TRBV7-3
clone_size: NA
d_call: TRBD1
cdr3_aa: CASSPGQGANEQYF

v_call: TRBV21-1
clone_size: NA
d_call: NA
cdr3_aa: CASSNLLPRGSHEQYF

v_call: TRBV12-3/TRBV12-4
clone_size: NA
d_call: NA
cdr3_aa: CASSLRGTYGYTF

v_call: TRBV3-1/TRBV3-2
clone_size: NA
d_call: TRBD1
cdr3_aa: CASSHGQGGEQYF

v_call: TRBV7-2
clone_size: NA
d_call: TRBD1
cdr3_aa: CASSSGQRGLISYEQYF